These 28 T cell receptor beta chains came from one sample sequenced in a study of blood T cell repertoires in COVID-19. Sequencing was performed with immunoSEQ multiplex PCR; in TCRdb, only in-frame clones are kept and a portion is missing. This table holds about 210,000 clones, roughly 94% found once. Input material: peripheral blood. The receptors stem from a man aged 25-40 years with acute or convalescent COVID-19.

The rearrangement joins TRBV5-4 to TRBJ2-5; TRBD1 agrees at 12 bases. Germline V gene sequence: CDR1 SGHNT, CDR2 YYREEE (reference sequence). The CDR3 is made up of 15 amino acids. The trim removed 4 bases at V and 9 bases at J, leaving 10 bases unmatched. CDR3 protein: CASSIRDRGLMPQYF. In DNA, the CDR3 is TGTGCCAGCAGCATAAGGGACAGGGGGCTTATGCCCCAGTACTTC.

This sequence joins TRBV5-5 and TRBJ2-3; 8 positions agree with TRBD1. Germline trimming cut 4 bases from V and 4 bases from J; bases unmatched to any gene: 14. The CDR3 has 17 amino acids. CDR1 is SGHKS and CDR2 is YYEKEE in the germline V gene (reference sequence). This CDR3 is CASSPTARTGSPDTQYF. DNA of the CDR3: TGTGCCAGCAGCCCCACAGCCAGGACAGGGTCCCCAGATACGCAGTATTTT.

J is TRBJ2-7 and V is TRBV28; D is undetermined. Per the germline V gene, CDR1 is MDHEN and CDR2 is SYDVKM. Trimming removed 3 bases at V and 2 bases at J, with 8 bases between. The CDR3 runs to 13 residues. CDR3 sequence reads: CASSFGGTYEQYF. Written as DNA, the CDR3 is TGTGCCAGCAGTTTCGGCGGTACCTACGAGCAGTACTTC. Full variable domain (missing parts from reference TRBV28 and TRBJ2-7): DVKVTQSSRYLVKRTGEKVFLECVQDMDHENMFWYRQDPGLGLRLIYFSYDVKMKEKGDIPEGYSVSREKKERFSLILESASTNQTSMYLCASSFGGTYEQYFGPGTRLTVT.

The CDR3 here is CASTKTLAEPLQTQYF. The CDR3 nucleotides are TGCGCCAGCACCAAGACTCTAGCGGAACCGCTCCAGACCCAGTACTTC. The chain employs TRBV4-1 and TRBJ2-5; 7 positions match TRBD2. Germline CDR1 MGHRA, CDR2 YSYEKL. This CDR3 has 16 amino acids. J gave up 6 bases and V 7 bases, and 17 bases lay outside the gene matches.

J is TRBJ2-3 and V is TRBV6-6, with 11 bases aligning to TRBD2. CDR3 length: 14 residues. Germline V CDR1 and CDR2: MNHNY, SVGAGI (reference sequence). After removal of 4 bases from V and 5 bases from J, the junction contained 2 bases not matched to a gene. In DNA form, the CDR3 reads TGTGCCAGCAGTTTGACTAGCGGGGAAGATACGCAGTATTTT. Translating gives CASSLTSGEDTQYF.

The genes are TRBV18 and TRBJ2-3; TRBD1 matches at 12 bases. V gave up 3 bases and J gave up 3 bases; unmatched junction bases: 7. Germline V CDR1 and CDR2: KGHSH, LQKENI. The CDR3 is 17 amino acids. The CDR3 bases are TGTGCCAGCTCACCCAGTATGGGACAGGGGGCAACAGATACGCAGTATTTT. This encodes CASSPSMGQGATDTQYF.

The gene calls are TRBV9 and TRBJ1-5; D is uncertain. Trimming removed 4 bases from V and 7 bases from J, with 15 bases in between. Per germline, CDR1 SGDLS and CDR2 YYNGEE. CDR3 length: 14 residues. CDR3 region: CASSSDPAGQPQHF. CDR3 DNA: TGTGCCAGCAGCTCCGACCCTGCGGGGCAGCCCCAGCATTTT.

The CDR3: CASNFDRGQYGYTF. In DNA, the CDR3 is TGTGCCAGCAATTTTGACAGGGGGCAATATGGCTACACCTTC. The chain employs TRBV2 and TRBJ1-2, with 10 bases fitting TRBD1. Germline loops: CDR1 SNHLY, CDR2 FYNNEI. The V segment lost 7 bases and the J segment 5 bases; nucleotides outside the gene matches: 7. This CDR3 region has 14 residues.

J is TRBJ2-1 and V is TRBV7-9; TRBD2 matches 9 bases. With 5 bases clipped from V and 6 bases from J, the junction kept 17 bases outside the gene matches. The CDR3 has 18 amino acids. The germline gives CDR1 SEHNR, CDR2 FQNEAQ (reference sequence). The CDR3 protein is CASSARREVSGRSNEQFF. The CDR3 DNA sequence: TGTGCCAGCAGCGCCCGCCGGGAAGTGAGCGGGAGGAGCAATGAGCAGTTCTTC.

V usage is TRBV4-2 and J usage is TRBJ2-1; D remains ambiguous. Germline V gene data show CDR1 as LGHNA and CDR2 as YNFKEQ. The CDR3 loop spans 14 amino acids. The V gene lost 0 bases and the J gene lost 4 bases, with 7 bases spanning the gap. The CDR3 protein is CASSQERLYNEQFF. In nucleotides, the CDR3 is TGTGCCAGCAGCCAAGAGCGTCTTTACAATGAGCAGTTCTTC.

DNA for the CDR3: TGTGCCTGGAGTCAAATGCGGACAGGGAGCAATCAGCCCCAGCATTTT. It encodes CAWSQMRTGSNQPQHF. This rearrangement joins TRBV30 to TRBJ1-5, with 8 bases lining up with TRBD1. J gave up 1 base and V 2 bases, and 7 bases lay outside the gene matches. CDR1 GTSNPN and CDR2 SVGIG come from the germline V gene (reference sequence). The CDR3 contains 16 residues. The variable domain in full, with the rest retrieved from reference TRBV30 and TRBJ1-5, is SQTIHQWPATLVQPVGSPLSLECTVEGTSNPNLYWYRQAAGRGLQLLFYSVGIGQISSEVPQNLSASRPQDRQFILSSKKLLLSDSGFYLCAWSQMRTGSNQPQHFGDGTRLSIL.

The J gene is TRBJ2-5, the V gene TRBV5-1, with TRBD1 as a possible D gene (8 bases). Trimming took off 4 bases at V and 5 bases at J, with 15 bases between the two ends. CDR3 length: 14 residues. The V gene's germline CDR1 is SGHRS and CDR2 YFSETQ. The CDR3 reads CASSPQGGKETQYF. For the CDR3, the DNA is TGCGCCAGCAGCCCACAGGGGGGGAAGGAGACCCAGTACTTC.

The chain links TRBV28 to TRBJ2-7, with D unresolved. V lost 6 bases, J lost 3 bases, and 6 bases lay in between. Germline CDR1 is MDHEN and CDR2 is SYDVKM. The length of the CDR3 is 11 residues. The CDR3 protein is CASSYSYEQYF. The CDR3 DNA reads as TGTGCCAGCAGCTACAGCTACGAGCAGTACTTC.

This chain connects TRBV15 to TRBJ1-1, with D unclear. This CDR3 is built from 15 residues. The V and J ends lost 1 base and 1 base respectively, with 10 bases between them. Germline CDR1 reads LNHNV; CDR2 reads YYDKDF (reference sequence). CDR3 nucleotides: TGTGCCACCAGCAGAGGTTTACGGGAGAACACTGAAGCTTTCTTT. Translated: CATSRGLRENTEAFF.

The chain carries TRBV3-1 (or the pseudogene TRBV3-2) and TRBJ1-5; no clear D. CDR1 and CDR2 (germline): LGHDT, YNNKEL (reference sequence). Trimming took off 0 bases at V and 11 bases at J, with 11 bases between the two ends. The CDR3 runs to 13 residues. The CDR3: CASSQDLGSSQHF. The CDR3, as DNA: TGTGCCAGCAGCCAAGATCTCGGGAGTTCCCAGCATTTT.

The V gene is TRBV5-1, the J gene TRBJ2-1, with 9 bases that match TRBD2. Germline CDR1 and CDR2: SGHRS and YFSETQ. This CDR3 region has 15 residues. The trim removed 5 bases at V and 12 bases at J, leaving 15 bases unmatched. In nucleotides, the CDR3 is TGCGCCAGCAGGGGTAGCGGGGGCCCTGATTCAGCGCAGTTCTTC. Translated: CASRGSGGPDSAQFF.

J is TRBJ1-6 and V is TRBV7-5. TRBV7-5 is a listed pseudogene. This CDR3 is 11 amino acids long. The CDR3 loop reads CPTRRDSPLHF. CDR3 bases: TGTCCGACTAGACGGGACTCACCCCTCCACTTT.

The chain employs TRBV28 and TRBJ1-6, with D hard to call. V lost 2 bases, J lost 7 bases, and 6 bases lay in between. The CDR3 covers 13 residues. Germline assignment: CDR1 MDHEN and CDR2 SYDVKM. The CDR3: CASSLIMNSPLHF. The CDR3 DNA sequence: TGTGCCAGCAGTTTAATCATGAATTCACCCCTCCACTTT. Using reference TRBV28 and TRBJ1-6 for the parts outside the CDR3, the full variable domain is DVKVTQSSRYLVKRTGEKVFLECVQDMDHENMFWYRQDPGLGLRLIYFSYDVKMKEKGDIPEGYSVSREKKERFSLILESASTNQTSMYLCASSLIMNSPLHFGNGTRLTVT.

This rearrangement joins TRBV6-4 to TRBJ2-5; 10 bases map to TRBD2. Per the germline V gene, CDR1 is MRHNA and CDR2 is SNTAGT. Trimming at V came to 2 bases and at J to 10 bases, leaving 7 bases not matched to a gene. CDR3 length: 14 residues. The CDR3 sequence: CASSDGSSGGVQYF. CDR3 bases: TGTGCCAGCAGTGACGGATCTAGCGGGGGAGTCCAGTACTTC.

The chain is built from TRBV7-9 and TRBJ1-3; D ambiguous. The CDR3 is 12 amino acids. The V end was cut by 4 bases, the J end by 8 bases, with 9 bases between. CDR1 is SEHNR and CDR2 is FQNEAQ in the germline V gene (reference sequence). The CDR3 DNA reads TGTGCCAGCAGCTATACAGCAGACACCATATATTTT. Protein product: CASSYTADTIYF.

The rearrangement uses TRBV24-1 and TRBJ2-5, with 7 bases matching TRBD1. The V gene end was trimmed by 4 bases and the J gene end by 5 bases; junction bases not matched to a gene: 12. Germline CDR1 reads KGHDR; CDR2 reads SFDVKD. The length of the CDR3 is 16 residues. CDR3 residues: CATSDPGTAIKETQYF. The CDR3 DNA reads as TGTGCCACCAGTGACCCTGGGACAGCCATTAAGGAGACCCAGTACTTC.

This chain links TRBV7-9 with TRBJ1-1; 9 bases map to TRBD1. The CDR3 sequence is 16 residues long. Germline values: CDR1 SEHNR, CDR2 FQNEAQ (reference sequence). The junction had 6 bases not matched to a gene; V was cut back by 0 bases and J by 4 bases. The CDR3, as DNA: TGTGCCAGCAGCTTAGCGGGACAGGGAATGTTCACTGAAGCTTTCTTT. Translating gives CASSLAGQGMFTEAFF.

The chain is built from TRBV5-1 and TRBJ1-1, with D unclear. Germline V lookup: CDR1 SGHRS, CDR2 YFSETQ. CDR3 length equals 15 residues. V lost 0 bases and J lost 4, with 13 bases in between. DNA for the CDR3: TGCGCCAGCAGCTTGGAGGATCGCGGTTTCACTGAAGCTTTCTTT. Translation gives CASSLEDRGFTEAFF. The variable domain in full, with the rest retrieved from reference TRBV5-1 and TRBJ1-1, is KAGVTQTPRYLIKTRGQQVTLSCSPISGHRSVSWYQQTPGQGLQFLFEYFSETQRNKGNFPGRFSGRQFSNSRSEMNVSTLELGDSALYLCASSLEDRGFTEAFFGQGTRLTVV.

J is TRBJ1-4 and V is TRBV28, with TRBD1 identical over 9 bases. Losses at the gene ends were 3 bases for V and 10 bases for J; bases not matched to a gene: 6. Germline loops: CDR1 MDHEN, CDR2 SYDVKM. The CDR3 loop spans 14 amino acids. Here the CDR3 DNA reads TGTGCCAGCAGTTTTGAACAGGGGGCGCGAAAACTGTTTTTT. It encodes CASSFEQGARKLFF.

Comments on this clone: The same CDR3 also results from other DNA sequences found in this sample. This chain uses TRBV6-5 with TRBJ1-5; 9 bases are shared with TRBD1. The CDR3 spans 13 residues. V was clipped by 6 bases and J by 6 bases; unmatched bases: 3. Germline CDR1 MNHEY, CDR2 SVGAGI. DNA of the CDR3: TGTGCCAGCAGCCGACAGGGGGGTCAGCCCCAGCATTTT. The encoded protein is CASSRQGGQPQHF.

The rearrangement uses TRBV27 and TRBJ2-3; 9 bases are shared with TRBD1. The V gene's germline CDR1 is MNHEY and CDR2 SMNVEV (reference sequence). This CDR3 has 14 amino acids. The junction had 7 bases not matched to a gene; V was cut back by 7 bases and J by 5 bases. The CDR3 loop reads CASKYRGRVDTQYF. Here the CDR3 DNA reads TGTGCCAGCAAATACAGGGGGCGGGTAGATACGCAGTATTTT.

This sequence joins TRBV27 and TRBJ2-7, with 8 positions matching TRBD2. The CDR3 has 14 amino acids. Trimming took 5 bases from V and 2 from J; bases not matched to a gene: 5. CDR1 and CDR2 from the germline V gene are MNHEY and SMNVEV (reference sequence). The CDR3 sequence is CASSPGLGPYEQYF. CDR3 nucleotide sequence: TGTGCCAGCAGTCCGGGACTAGGACCCTACGAGCAGTACTTC.

The rearrangement uses TRBV5-4 and TRBJ2-5; TRBD1 matches at 9 bases. CDR3 length equals 15 residues. The trim removed 2 bases at V and 5 bases at J, leaving 7 bases unmatched. Germline lookup yields CDR1 SGHNT and CDR2 YYREEE (reference sequence). For the CDR3, the DNA is TGTGCCAGCAGCTTAGGACAGGGGATTTGGGAGACCCAGTACTTC. Protein: CASSLGQGIWETQYF.